This paragraph reports one T cell receptor beta chain. What it recognizes is unknown. Germline V gives CDR1 KGHDR, CDR2 SFDVKD. V lost 6 bases and J lost 4, with 12 bases in between. The CDR3 length is 13 residues. The sample is drawn from a study of CD8 T cells in Susac syndrome. Broader study findings: Peak Susac CD8+ clonal expansion was seen in TEMRA cells and active patients.

Reverse transcription of roughly 0.45 to 1 ug RNA was carried out with random hexamers. TCRdb re-called the immunoSEQ multiplex PCR reads through MiXCR, storing one row per CDR3 protein. The sample carries around 150,000 distinct CDR3 sequences, just under 95% recorded once. The sample taken for sequencing was CD8+ T cells from PBMCs. This TCR came from a human donor with Susac syndrome. The gene calls are TRBV24-1 and TRBJ2-7; D gene ambiguous. The CDR3 spells CATSKRMKYEQYF. The CDR3 DNA reads TGTGCCACCAGTAAAAGGATGAAGTACGAGCAGTACTTC.